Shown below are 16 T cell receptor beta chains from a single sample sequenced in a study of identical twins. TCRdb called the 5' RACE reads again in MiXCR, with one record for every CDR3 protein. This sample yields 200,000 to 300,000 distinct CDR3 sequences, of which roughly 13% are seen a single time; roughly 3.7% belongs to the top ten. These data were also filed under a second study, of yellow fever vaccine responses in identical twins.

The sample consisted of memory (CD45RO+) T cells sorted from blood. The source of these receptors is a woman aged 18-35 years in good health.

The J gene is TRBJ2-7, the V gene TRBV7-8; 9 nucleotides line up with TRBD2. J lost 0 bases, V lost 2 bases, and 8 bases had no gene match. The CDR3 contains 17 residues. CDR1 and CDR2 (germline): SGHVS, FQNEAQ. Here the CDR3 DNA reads TGTGCCAGCAGCTTAAGGGAAAGCGGGGGGAGCTCCTACGAGCAGTACTTC. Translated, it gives CASSLRESGGSSYEQYF.

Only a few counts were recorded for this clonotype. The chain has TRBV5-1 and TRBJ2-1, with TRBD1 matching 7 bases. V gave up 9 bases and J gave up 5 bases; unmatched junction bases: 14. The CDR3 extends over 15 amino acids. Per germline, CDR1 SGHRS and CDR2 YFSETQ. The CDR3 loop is CATKKQGKGDNEQFF. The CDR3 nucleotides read TGCGCCACGAAGAAACAGGGGAAGGGGGACAATGAGCAGTTCTTC.

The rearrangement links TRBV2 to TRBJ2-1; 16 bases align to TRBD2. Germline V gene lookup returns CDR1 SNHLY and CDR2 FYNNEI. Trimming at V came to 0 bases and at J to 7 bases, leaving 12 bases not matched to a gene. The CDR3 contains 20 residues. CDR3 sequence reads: CASSEASGLAGGPVENEQFF. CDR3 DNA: TGTGCCAGCAGTGAAGCATCGGGACTAGCGGGGGGGCCGGTGGAGAATGAGCAGTTCTTC.

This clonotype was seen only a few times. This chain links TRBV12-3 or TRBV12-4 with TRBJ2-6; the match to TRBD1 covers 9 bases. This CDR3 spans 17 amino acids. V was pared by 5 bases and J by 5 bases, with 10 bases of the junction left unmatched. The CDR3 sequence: CASSTGTGLSWANVLTF. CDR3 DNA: TGTGCCAGCAGTACCGGGACAGGGTTGTCCTGGGCCAACGTCCTGACTTTC.

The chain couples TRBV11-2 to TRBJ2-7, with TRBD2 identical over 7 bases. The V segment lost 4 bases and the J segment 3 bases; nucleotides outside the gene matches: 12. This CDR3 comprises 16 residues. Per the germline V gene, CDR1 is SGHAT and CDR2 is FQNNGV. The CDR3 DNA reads TGTGCCAGCAGCTGGCTGGGGGGGGGGAGGTACTACGAGCAGTACTTC. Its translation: CASSWLGGGRYYEQYF.

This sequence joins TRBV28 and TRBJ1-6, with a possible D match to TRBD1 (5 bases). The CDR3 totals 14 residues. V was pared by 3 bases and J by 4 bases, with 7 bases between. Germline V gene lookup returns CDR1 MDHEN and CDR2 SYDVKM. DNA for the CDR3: TGTGCCAGCAGTTTGCAGGGATATAATTCACCCCTCCACTTT. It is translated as CASSLQGYNSPLHF.

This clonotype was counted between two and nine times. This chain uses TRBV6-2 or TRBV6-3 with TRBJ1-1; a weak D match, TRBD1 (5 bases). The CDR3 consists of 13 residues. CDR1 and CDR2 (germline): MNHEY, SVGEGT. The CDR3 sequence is CASTLQGGTEAFF. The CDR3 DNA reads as TGTGCGAGTACGTTGCAGGGTGGAACTGAAGCTTTCTTT.

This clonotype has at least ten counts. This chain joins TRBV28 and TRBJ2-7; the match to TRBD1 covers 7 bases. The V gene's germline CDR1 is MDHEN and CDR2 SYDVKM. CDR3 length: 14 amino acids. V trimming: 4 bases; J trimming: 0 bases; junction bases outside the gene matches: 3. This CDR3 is CASSSGGSSYEQYF. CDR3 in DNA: TGTGCCAGCAGTTCAGGGGGAAGCTCCTACGAGCAGTACTTC. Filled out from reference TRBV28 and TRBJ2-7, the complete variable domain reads DVKVTQSSRYLVKRTGEKVFLECVQDMDHENMFWYRQDPGLGLRLIYFSYDVKMKEKGDIPEGYSVSREKKERFSLILESASTNQTSMYLCASSSGGSSYEQYFGPGTRLTVT.

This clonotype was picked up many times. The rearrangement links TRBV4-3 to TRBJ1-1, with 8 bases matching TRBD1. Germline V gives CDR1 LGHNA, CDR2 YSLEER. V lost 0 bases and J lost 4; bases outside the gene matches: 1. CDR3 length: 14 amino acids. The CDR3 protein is CASSQDTGGTEAFF. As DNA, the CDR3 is TGCGCCAGCAGCCAAGATACAGGGGGCACTGAAGCTTTCTTT.

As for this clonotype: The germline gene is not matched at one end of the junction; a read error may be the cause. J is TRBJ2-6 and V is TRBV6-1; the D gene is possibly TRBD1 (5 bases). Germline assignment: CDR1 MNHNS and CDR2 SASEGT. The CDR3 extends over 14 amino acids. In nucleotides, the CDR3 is TGTGCCAGCAGGACACGAGGTGGGGCCTACGTCCTGACTTTC. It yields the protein CASRTRGGAYVLTF.

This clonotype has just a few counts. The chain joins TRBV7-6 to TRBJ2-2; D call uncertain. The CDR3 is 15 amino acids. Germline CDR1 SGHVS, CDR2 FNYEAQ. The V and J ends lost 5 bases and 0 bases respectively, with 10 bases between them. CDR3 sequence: CASSPPRPNTGELFF. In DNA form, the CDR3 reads TGTGCCAGCAGCCCCCCCAGACCGAACACCGGGGAGCTGTTTTTT.

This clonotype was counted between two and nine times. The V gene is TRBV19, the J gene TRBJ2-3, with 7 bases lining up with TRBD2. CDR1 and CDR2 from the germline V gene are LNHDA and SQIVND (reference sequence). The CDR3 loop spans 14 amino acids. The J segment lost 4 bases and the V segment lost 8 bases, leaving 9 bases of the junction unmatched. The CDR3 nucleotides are TGTGCCAGTGGGACGCGGGGGTATGCAGATACGCAGTATTTT. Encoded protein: CASGTRGYADTQYF. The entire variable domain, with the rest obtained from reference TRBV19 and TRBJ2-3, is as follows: DGGITQSPKYLFRKEGQNVTLSCEQNLNHDAMYWYRQDPGQGLRLIYYSQIVNDFQKGDIAEGYSVSREKKESFPLTVTSAQKNPTAFYLCASGTRGYADTQYFGPGTRLTVL.

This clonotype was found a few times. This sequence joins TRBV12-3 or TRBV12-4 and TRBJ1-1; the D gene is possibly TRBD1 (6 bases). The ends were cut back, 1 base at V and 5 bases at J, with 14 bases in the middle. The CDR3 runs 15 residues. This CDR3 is CASSLVGGRGTEAFF. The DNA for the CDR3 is TGTGCCAGCAGTTTAGTGGGTGGCAGGGGTACTGAAGCTTTCTTT.

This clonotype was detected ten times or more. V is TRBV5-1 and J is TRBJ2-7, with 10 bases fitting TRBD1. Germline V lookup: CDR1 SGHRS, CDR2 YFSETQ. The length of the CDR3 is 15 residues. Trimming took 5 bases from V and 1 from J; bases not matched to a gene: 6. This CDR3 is CASRPPGQGSYEQYF. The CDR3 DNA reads TGCGCCAGCAGACCTCCGGGACAGGGGTCCTACGAGCAGTACTTC.

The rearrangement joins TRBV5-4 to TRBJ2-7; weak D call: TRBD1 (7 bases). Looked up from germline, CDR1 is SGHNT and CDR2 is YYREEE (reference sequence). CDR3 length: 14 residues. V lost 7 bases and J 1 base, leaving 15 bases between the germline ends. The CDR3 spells CASSWRGRSYEQYF. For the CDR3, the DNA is TGTGCCAGCTCTTGGAGGGGGCGTTCCTACGAGCAGTACTTC.

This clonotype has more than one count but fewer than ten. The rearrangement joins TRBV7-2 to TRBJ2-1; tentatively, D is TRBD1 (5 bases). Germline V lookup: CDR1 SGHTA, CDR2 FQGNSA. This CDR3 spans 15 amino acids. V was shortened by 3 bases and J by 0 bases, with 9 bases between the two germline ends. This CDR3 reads CASSFIGDSYNEQFF. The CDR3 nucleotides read TGTGCCAGCAGCTTCATAGGGGACTCCTACAATGAGCAGTTCTTC.